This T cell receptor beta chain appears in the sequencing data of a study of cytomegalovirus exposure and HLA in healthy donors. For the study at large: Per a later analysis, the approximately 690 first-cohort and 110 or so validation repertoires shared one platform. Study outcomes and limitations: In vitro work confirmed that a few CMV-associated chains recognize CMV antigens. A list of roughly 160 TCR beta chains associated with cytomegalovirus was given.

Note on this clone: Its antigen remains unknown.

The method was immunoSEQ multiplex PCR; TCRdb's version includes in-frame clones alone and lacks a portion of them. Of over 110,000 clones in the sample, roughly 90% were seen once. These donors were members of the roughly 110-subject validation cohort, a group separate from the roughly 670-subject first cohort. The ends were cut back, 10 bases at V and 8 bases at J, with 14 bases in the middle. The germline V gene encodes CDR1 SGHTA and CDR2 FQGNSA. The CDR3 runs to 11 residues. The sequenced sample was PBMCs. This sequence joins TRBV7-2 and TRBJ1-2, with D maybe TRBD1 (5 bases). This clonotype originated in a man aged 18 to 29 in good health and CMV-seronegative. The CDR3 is CATWGLRGYTF. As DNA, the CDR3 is TGTGCCACCTGGGGCCTCCGGGGCTACACCTTC.